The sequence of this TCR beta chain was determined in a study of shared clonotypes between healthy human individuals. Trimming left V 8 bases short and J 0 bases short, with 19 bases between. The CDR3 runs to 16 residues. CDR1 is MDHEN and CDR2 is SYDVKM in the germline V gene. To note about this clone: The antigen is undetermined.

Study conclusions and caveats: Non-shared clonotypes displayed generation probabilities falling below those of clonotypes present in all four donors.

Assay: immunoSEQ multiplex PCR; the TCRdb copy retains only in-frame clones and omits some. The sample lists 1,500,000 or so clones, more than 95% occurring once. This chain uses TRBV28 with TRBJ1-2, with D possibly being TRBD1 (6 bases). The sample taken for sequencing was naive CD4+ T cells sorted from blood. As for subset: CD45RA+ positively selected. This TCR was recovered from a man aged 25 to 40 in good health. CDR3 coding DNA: TGTGCCAGCCTACTCCCCGGGACACCCACTAACTATGGCTACACCTTC. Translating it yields CASLLPGTPTNYGYTF.